The 30 T cell receptor beta chains presented below share a single source sample, sequenced in a study of molecular identifiers for immune sequencing clone quantification. Using its own MiXCR run on the PCR reads, TCRdb lists one record per CDR3 protein. The table lists approximately 680,000 distinct CDR3 sequences, roughly 27% of them singletons, with about 0.78% in the top ten. The sample taken for sequencing was naive CD8+ T cells from blood, with Jurkat cell RNA spiked in. The sample's subset: FACS-sorted CD8+CD4-CCR7+CD45RA+ naive T cells. These receptors all stem from a human donor in good health. Some libraries in this study had Jurkat cell RNA spiked in.

To note about this clonotype: A much larger clone differs from this one at a single base, so this may be a read error. The DNA of the CDR3 is TGTGCCAGCAGCCTAGTGGTAGAGCGGTACTTC. Translated: CASSLVVERYF. The J gene is TRBJ2-7, the V gene TRBV7-2; no firm D call. Germline-derived CDR1 and CDR2 are SGHTA and FQGNSA. This CDR3 contains 11 residues.

Only a few counts were recorded for this clonotype. V gene TRBV9 combines with J gene TRBJ2-3, with 7 bases matching TRBD1. The ends lost 0 bases at V and 2 bases at J; junction bases unmatched: 3. The germline V gene encodes CDR1 SGDLS and CDR2 YYNGEE. The CDR3 is 15 amino acids. The CDR3 DNA follows: TGTGCCAGCAGCGTAGCGACAGGGCACACAGATACGCAGTATTTT. This translates into CASSVATGHTDTQYF.

Worth noting for this clonotype: Being one base from a much bigger clone, this may be a read error. Because it lacks the conserved phenylalanine or tryptophan at the end, this CDR3 is likely a read error. In DNA form, the CDR3 reads TGTGCCAGCAGCTTGTGGATCCCTGGAACTATCACAGATACGCAGTATTCT. This translates into CASSLWIPGTITDTQYS. The chain couples TRBV5-4 to TRBJ2-3; D gene ambiguous. Germline V gene data show CDR1 as SGHNT and CDR2 as YYREEE (reference sequence). Trimming shortened V by 1 base and J by 2 bases, and 17 bases separated the two germline ends. The length of the CDR3 is 17 residues.

This clonotype was seen only once. A read error may produce the germline difference seen at one junction end. This chain connects TRBV15 to TRBJ2-1; D not certain. Germline V lookup: CDR1 LNHNV, CDR2 YYDKDF (reference sequence). The CDR3 contains 15 residues. For the CDR3, the DNA is TGTGCCACCAGCAGAGATAGGGCCTCCTACAATGTGCAGTTCTTC. It specifies CATSRDRASYNVQFF.

V gene TRBV11-1 combines with J gene TRBJ2-7; 7 bases map to TRBD1. Germline values: CDR1 SGHAT, CDR2 FQDESV (reference sequence). The CDR3 has 14 amino acids. The V segment lost 6 bases and the J segment 2 bases; nucleotides outside the gene matches: 7. The CDR3 is CASRSGTATYEQYF. The DNA for the CDR3 is TGTGCCAGCAGATCCGGGACAGCAACCTACGAGCAGTACTTC.

The J gene is TRBJ2-7, the V gene TRBV6-5, with unresolved D. Trimming pared 5 bases from V and 1 base from J, leaving 12 bases between. Germline V gives CDR1 MNHEY, CDR2 SVGAGI. The CDR3 spans 14 residues. The CDR3 nucleotides are TGTGCCAGCAGTGTAGGTGTCAGTTCCTACGAGCAGTACTTC. Translating it yields CASSVGVSSYEQYF.

This clonotype was detected ten times or more. The chain couples TRBV6-5 to TRBJ2-7; the D gene is possibly TRBD2 (6 bases). The CDR3 extends over 13 amino acids. The germline V gene has CDR1 MNHEY and CDR2 SVGAGI. The V end lost 2 bases, the J end lost 3 bases, and 8 bases lay between the germline ends. The CDR3 reads CASSYAGGYEQYF. The CDR3 DNA is TGTGCCAGCAGTTACGCCGGGGGCTACGAGCAGTACTTC.

The chain links TRBV11-2 to TRBJ2-7; tentative D call: TRBD1 (6 bases). This CDR3 has 15 amino acids. V lost 5 bases and J 2 bases, leaving 16 bases between the germline ends. The germline V gene encodes CDR1 SGHAT and CDR2 FQNNGV. The CDR3 protein is CASSGPDRPAYEQYF. The DNA of the CDR3 is TGTGCCAGCAGCGGACCGGACAGACCAGCCTACGAGCAGTACTTC.

The chain carries TRBV30 and TRBJ2-1; weak D call: TRBD2 (5 bases). The CDR3 totals 13 residues. V was cut by 4 bases and J by 5 bases, with 12 bases left in between. Per germline, CDR1 GTSNPN and CDR2 SVGIG (reference sequence). The CDR3 DNA reads as TGTGCCTGGACTCGAACTAGGAACAATGAGCAGTTCTTC. Its protein product is CAWTRTRNNEQFF. Full variable domain (outside the CDR3, taken from reference TRBV30 and TRBJ2-1): SQTIHQWPATLVQPVGSPLSLECTVEGTSNPNLYWYRQAAGRGLQLLFYSVGIGQISSEVPQNLSASRPQDRQFILSSKKLLLSDSGFYLCAWTRTRNNEQFFGPGTRLTVL.

Details on this clonotype: This could be a read error, since a much larger clone is one nucleotide away. The V gene is TRBV5-1, the J gene TRBJ2-6; no firm D call. Between the trimmed V and J ends, which lost 0 bases and 0 bases, there was a span of 10 bases. The germline CDR1 and CDR2 sequences are SGHRS and YFSETQ. The CDR3 sequence is 17 residues long. The CDR3 is CASSLGERSSGANVLTF. The CDR3 DNA sequence: TGCGCCAGCAGCTTGGGCGAGCGTAGCTCTGGGGCCAACGTCCTGACTTTC. Variable domain in full (rest from reference TRBV5-1 and TRBJ2-6): KAGVTQTPRYLIKTRGQQVTLSCSPISGHRSVSWYQQTPGQGLQFLFEYFSETQRNKGNFPGRFSGRQFSNSRSEMNVSTLELGDSALYLCASSLGERSSGANVLTFGAGSRLTVL.

Concerning this clonotype itself: A single base separates this from a much larger clone, so it may be a read error. The chain carries TRBV7-9 and TRBJ2-2; D remains ambiguous. Trimming removed 5 bases from V and 6 bases from J, with 13 bases in between. Looked up from germline, CDR1 is SEHNR and CDR2 is FQNEAQ (reference sequence). The CDR3 covers 14 residues. The DNA for the CDR3 is TGTGCCAGCAGCCCCCTGCCTGACCCCGGGGAGCTGTTTTTT. It encodes CASSPLPDPGELFF.

This clonotype was counted between two and nine times. This sequence joins TRBV2 and TRBJ1-1; D remains unclear. The V end was cut by 6 bases, the J end by 0 bases, with 11 bases between. Germline V gene sequence: CDR1 SNHLY, CDR2 FYNNEI. The CDR3 is made up of 14 amino acids. The CDR3 region is CASSVGTMNTEAFF. The CDR3 DNA reads TGTGCCAGCAGCGTCGGAACCATGAACACTGAAGCTTTCTTT.

A note on this clonotype: The junction does not match germline at one end; this may be a read error. V usage is TRBV19 and J usage is TRBJ2-5; unclear D gene. The CDR3 loop spans 14 amino acids. CDR1 is LNHDA, CDR2 SQIVND, per germline (reference sequence). This CDR3 reads CASSIGVYQGTQYF. In DNA, the CDR3 is TGTGCCAGTAGTATAGGTGTGTACCAAGGGACCCAGTACTTC. Full variable domain (missing parts from reference TRBV19 and TRBJ2-5): DGGITQSPKYLFRKEGQNVTLSCEQNLNHDAMYWYRQDPGQGLRLIYYSQIVNDFQKGDIAEGYSVSREKKESFPLTVTSAQKNPTAFYLCASSIGVYQGTQYFGPGTRLLVL.

The rearrangement links TRBV9 to TRBJ1-6; 7 bases match TRBD1. Germline lookup yields CDR1 SGDLS and CDR2 YYNGEE. V shed 4 bases and J 9 bases; nucleotides not matched to a gene: 16. The CDR3 extends over 17 amino acids. The CDR3 spells CASSQDATGVGGSPLHF. CDR3 nucleotide sequence: TGTGCCAGCAGCCAGGACGCTACAGGGGTTGGGGGTTCACCCCTCCACTTT.

This clonotype was observed at least ten times. This chain connects TRBV19 to TRBJ2-3, with D perhaps TRBD1 (6 bases). Trimming removed 5 bases from V and 2 bases from J, with 17 bases in between. The CDR3 length is 16 residues. In germline, CDR1 is LNHDA, CDR2 SQIVND (reference sequence). The CDR3 protein is CASSQGGQPYTDTQYF. The CDR3 DNA is TGTGCCAGTAGTCAAGGAGGACAGCCCTACACAGATACGCAGTATTTT.

The chain recombines TRBV4-3 with TRBJ1-2; tentative D call: TRBD1 (5 bases). V was cut by 0 bases and J by 10 bases, with 15 bases left in between. CDR1 is LGHNA and CDR2 is YSLEER in the germline V gene. The CDR3 runs to 14 residues. The DNA of the CDR3 is TGCGCCAGCAGCCAAGAGGAGGACATTTCTGACTACACCTTC. It specifies CASSQEEDISDYTF.

This clonotype occurred a few times. V is TRBV2 and J is TRBJ2-5; 8 nucleotides agree with TRBD1. The J segment lost 3 bases and the V segment lost 7 bases, leaving 4 bases of the junction unmatched. The CDR3 sequence is 13 residues long. Germline CDR1 and CDR2: SNHLY and FYNNEI. CDR3 sequence (DNA): TGTGCCAGCACATCGACAGGGGAAGAGACCCAGTACTTC. Residues: CASTSTGEETQYF.

V and J are TRBV30 and TRBJ2-7; D gene uncertain. The germline V gene has CDR1 GTSNPN and CDR2 SVGIG (reference sequence). The CDR3 sequence is 14 residues long. V lost 2 bases, J lost 2 bases, and 13 bases lay in between. For the CDR3, the DNA is TGTGCCTGGAGTCGGGCAGACGCTCCCTACGAGCAGTACTTC. Protein product: CAWSRADAPYEQYF.

The chain has TRBV5-1 and TRBJ1-2; 7 bases are a match to TRBD1. Germline V gene lookup returns CDR1 SGHRS and CDR2 YFSETQ. There are 14 residues in the CDR3. The V segment lost 2 bases and the J segment 4 bases; nucleotides outside the gene matches: 5. CDR3 region: CASSFEQGPYGYTF. CDR3 bases: TGCGCCAGCAGCTTTGAACAGGGGCCCTATGGCTACACCTTC.

The J gene is TRBJ1-1, the V gene TRBV10-3; 7 nucleotides agree with TRBD1. The germline V gene has CDR1 ENHRY and CDR2 SYGVKD. This CDR3 comprises 12 residues. J was trimmed by 6 bases and V by 6 bases; bases with no gene match: 4. In DNA form, the CDR3 reads TGTGCCATCAGCACAGGGGCGCCTGAAGCTTTCTTT. Residues: CAISTGAPEAFF.

The chain recombines TRBV10-3 with TRBJ2-3; TRBD1 is a possible D gene (6 bases). The CDR3 spans 16 residues. The germline V and J ends were trimmed by 3 bases and 1 base, with 14 bases remaining between them. Per germline, CDR1 ENHRY and CDR2 SYGVKD. In DNA, the CDR3 is TGTGCCATCAGTGAAGGGGGAACAGGGCGCACAGATACGCAGTATTTT. Amino acids: CAISEGGTGRTDTQYF.

This clonotype was seen a few times. This chain connects TRBV20-1 to TRBJ2-1; 9 bases line up with TRBD2. V lost 0 bases and J lost 10; bases outside the gene matches: 10. The CDR3 contains 15 residues. CDR1 is DFQATT, CDR2 SNEGSKA, per germline (reference sequence). The CDR3 coding sequence is TGCAGTGCTAGAGATTTGAGACTAGCGGAGCGGGAGCAGTTCTTC. Translating gives CSARDLRLAEREQFF.

This clonotype was recorded a few times. The chain employs TRBV20-1 and TRBJ2-7; 7 positions agree with TRBD1. The CDR3 has 13 residues. V was clipped by 6 bases and J by 1 base; unmatched bases: 6. Germline CDR1 and CDR2: DFQATT and SNEGSKA (reference sequence). The CDR3 coding sequence is TGCAGTGCAACGGACAGGCGTTCCTACGAGCAGTACTTC. Amino acids: CSATDRRSYEQYF.

The chain employs TRBV20-1 and TRBJ2-1; D is unresolved. Per germline, CDR1 DFQATT and CDR2 SNEGSKA (reference sequence). CDR3 length equals 14 residues. The V gene lost 2 bases and the J gene lost 2 bases, with 10 bases spanning the gap. For the CDR3, the DNA is TGCAGTGCTAGAACTCAAACGGCCTACAATGAGCAGTTCTTC. It specifies CSARTQTAYNEQFF.

J is TRBJ1-5 and V is TRBV24-1, with D uncertain. Trimming took 6 bases from V and 7 from J, leaving 12 bases between them. CDR1 is KGHDR and CDR2 is SFDVKD in the germline V gene. CDR3 length: 13 amino acids. The CDR3 is CATSSSFGQPQHF. In DNA form, the CDR3 reads TGTGCCACCAGTAGCAGTTTTGGGCAGCCCCAGCATTTT.

DNA of the CDR3: TGTGCCAGCGCAGATATGGGACATTCTGAAGCTTTCTTT. Translating gives CASADMGHSEAFF. The chain is built from TRBV18 and TRBJ1-1; D is possibly TRBD1 (6 bases). V was trimmed by 8 bases and J by 6 bases, leaving 16 bases between them. The CDR3 runs to 13 residues. Germline values: CDR1 KGHSH, CDR2 LQKENI.

A note on this clonotype: A much larger clone lies a single base off, so this may be a read error. V is TRBV9 and J is TRBJ2-3; no clear D. CDR3 length equals 12 residues. Germline V gives CDR1 SGDLS, CDR2 YYNGEE. CDR3 sequence: CASSEASDTRYF. The CDR3 DNA reads TGTGCCAGCAGCGAAGCATCAGATACGCGGTATTTT.

This clonotype was detected ten times or more. The chain recombines TRBV28 with TRBJ2-7, with 9 bases that match TRBD1. V lost 4 bases and J lost 2; bases outside the gene matches: 9. The CDR3 spans 16 residues. Germline V gives CDR1 MDHEN, CDR2 SYDVKM. In DNA form, the CDR3 reads TGTGCCAGCAGTTCGACGGACAGGGGTGTAGCCTACGAGCAGTACTTC. Protein: CASSSTDRGVAYEQYF. Using reference TRBV28 and TRBJ2-7 for the parts outside the CDR3, the full variable domain is DVKVTQSSRYLVKRTGEKVFLECVQDMDHENMFWYRQDPGLGLRLIYFSYDVKMKEKGDIPEGYSVSREKKERFSLILESASTNQTSMYLCASSSTDRGVAYEQYFGPGTRLTVT.

The rearrangement uses TRBV18 and TRBJ2-3, with D possibly being TRBD1 or TRBD2 (6 bases each). V shed 1 base and J shed 6 bases, with 26 bases lying between them. The germline V gene encodes CDR1 KGHSH and CDR2 LQKENI. The CDR3 is made up of 19 amino acids. The chain's CDR3 is CASSPQTGQHDSSADTQYF. In DNA, the CDR3 is TGTGCCAGCTCACCACAAACGGGACAACACGATTCTAGCGCGGATACGCAGTATTTT.

This clonotype was observed once. The CDR3 carries no conserved terminal phenylalanine or tryptophan, so it likely arises from a read error. The gene calls are TRBV4-3 and TRBJ2-1; D is undetermined. The length of the CDR3 is 13 residues. Germline V gene lookup returns CDR1 LGHNA and CDR2 YSLEER. This chain's CDR3 is CASSQDRNNAQFL. The CDR3 coding sequence is TGCGCCAGCAGCCAAGACAGGAACAATGCGCAGTTCCTC.